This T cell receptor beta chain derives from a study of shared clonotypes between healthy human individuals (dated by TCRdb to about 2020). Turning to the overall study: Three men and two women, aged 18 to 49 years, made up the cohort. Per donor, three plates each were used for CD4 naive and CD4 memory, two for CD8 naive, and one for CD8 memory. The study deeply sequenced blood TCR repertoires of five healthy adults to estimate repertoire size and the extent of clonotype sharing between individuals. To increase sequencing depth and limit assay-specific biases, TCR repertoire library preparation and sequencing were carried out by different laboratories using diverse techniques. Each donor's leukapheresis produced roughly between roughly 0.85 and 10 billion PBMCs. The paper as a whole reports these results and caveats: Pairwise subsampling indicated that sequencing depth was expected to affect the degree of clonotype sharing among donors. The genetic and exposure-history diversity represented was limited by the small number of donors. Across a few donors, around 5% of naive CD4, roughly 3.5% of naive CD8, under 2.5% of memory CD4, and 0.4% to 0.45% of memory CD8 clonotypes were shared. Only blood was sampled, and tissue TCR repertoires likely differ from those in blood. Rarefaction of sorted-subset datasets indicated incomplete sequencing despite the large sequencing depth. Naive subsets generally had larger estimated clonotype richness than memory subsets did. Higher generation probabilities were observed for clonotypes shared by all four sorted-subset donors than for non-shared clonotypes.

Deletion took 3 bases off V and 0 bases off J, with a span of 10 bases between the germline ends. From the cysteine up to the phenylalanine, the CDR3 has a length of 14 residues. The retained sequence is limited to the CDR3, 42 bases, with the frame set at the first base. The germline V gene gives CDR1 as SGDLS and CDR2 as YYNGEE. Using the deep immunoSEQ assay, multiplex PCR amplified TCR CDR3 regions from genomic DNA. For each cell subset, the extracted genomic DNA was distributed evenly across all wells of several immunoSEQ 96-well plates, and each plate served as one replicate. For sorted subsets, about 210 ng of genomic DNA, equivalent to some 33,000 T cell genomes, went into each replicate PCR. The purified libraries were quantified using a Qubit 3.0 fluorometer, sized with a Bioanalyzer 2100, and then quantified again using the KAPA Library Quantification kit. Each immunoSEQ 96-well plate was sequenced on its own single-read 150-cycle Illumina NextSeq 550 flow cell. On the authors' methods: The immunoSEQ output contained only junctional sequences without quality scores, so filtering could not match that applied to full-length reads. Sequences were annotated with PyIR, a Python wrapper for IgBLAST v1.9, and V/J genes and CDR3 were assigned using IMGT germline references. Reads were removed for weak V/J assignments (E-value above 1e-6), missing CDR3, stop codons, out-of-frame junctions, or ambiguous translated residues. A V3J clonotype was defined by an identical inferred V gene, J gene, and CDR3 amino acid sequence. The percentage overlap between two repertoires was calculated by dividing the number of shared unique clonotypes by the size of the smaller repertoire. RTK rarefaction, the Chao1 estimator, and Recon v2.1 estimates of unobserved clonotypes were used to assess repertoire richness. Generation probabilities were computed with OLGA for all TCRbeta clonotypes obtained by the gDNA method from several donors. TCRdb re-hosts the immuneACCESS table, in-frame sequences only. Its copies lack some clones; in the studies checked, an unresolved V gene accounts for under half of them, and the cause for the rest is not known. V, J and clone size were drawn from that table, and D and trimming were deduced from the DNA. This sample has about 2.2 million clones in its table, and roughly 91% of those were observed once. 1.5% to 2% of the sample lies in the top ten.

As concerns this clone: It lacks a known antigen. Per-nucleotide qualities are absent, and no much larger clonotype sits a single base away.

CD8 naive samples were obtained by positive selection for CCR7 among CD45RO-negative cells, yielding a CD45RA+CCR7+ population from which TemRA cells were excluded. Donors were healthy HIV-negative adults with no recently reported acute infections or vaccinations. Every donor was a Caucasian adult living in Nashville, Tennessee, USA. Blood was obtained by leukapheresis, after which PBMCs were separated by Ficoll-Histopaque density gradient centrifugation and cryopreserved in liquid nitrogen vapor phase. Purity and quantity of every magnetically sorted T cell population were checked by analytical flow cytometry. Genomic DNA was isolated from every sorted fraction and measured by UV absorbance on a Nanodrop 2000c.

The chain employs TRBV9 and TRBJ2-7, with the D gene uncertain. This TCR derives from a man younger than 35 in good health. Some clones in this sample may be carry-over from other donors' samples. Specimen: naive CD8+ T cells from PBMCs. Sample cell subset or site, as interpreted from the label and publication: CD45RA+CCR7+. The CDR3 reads CASSDSESSYEQYF. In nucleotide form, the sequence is TGTGCCAGCAGCGACAGCGAGAGCTCCTACGAGCAGTACTTC.